The 14 T cell receptor beta chains given below trace back to one sample, sequenced in a study of blood T cell repertoires in COVID-19. TCRdb's copy holds only in-frame clones and misses some; the assay was immunoSEQ multiplex PCR. The data show roughly 250,000 clones, with around nine tenths seen just once and about 9.8% held by the top ten. The sample comprised peripheral blood. The source is a man aged 35-49 years who had recovered from COVID-19.

The rearrangement joins TRBV5-4 to TRBJ1-2; 9 bases fit TRBD1. V was clipped by 0 bases and J by 2 bases; unmatched bases: 8. Germline V gives CDR1 SGHNT, CDR2 YYREEE (reference sequence). The CDR3 is 17 residues long. The CDR3 reads CASSLAGQGIVNYGYTF. The CDR3, as DNA: TGTGCCAGCAGCTTGGCCGGACAGGGGATAGTAAACTATGGCTACACCTTC. Full variable domain (outside the CDR3, taken from reference TRBV5-4 and TRBJ1-2): ETGVTQSPTHLIKTRGQQVTLRCSSQSGHNTVSWYQQALGQGPQFIFQYYREEENGRGNFPPRFSGLQFPNYSSELNVNALELDDSALYLCASSLAGQGIVNYGYTFGSGTRLTVV.

This CDR3 reads CASSPLVPGTEAFF. The CDR3 nucleotides are TGTGCCAGCAGCCCTCTAGTCCCGGGGACTGAAGCTTTCTTT. The chain uses TRBV9 and TRBJ1-1, with no clear D. This CDR3 has 14 residues. V lost 4 bases and J 5 bases, leaving 15 bases between the germline ends. Germline assignment: CDR1 SGDLS and CDR2 YYNGEE.

The rearrangement links TRBV6-2 or TRBV6-3 to TRBJ2-1, with 9 bases matching TRBD2. V dropped 2 bases and J dropped 7; count of bases not matched to a gene: 9. Germline CDR1 reads MNHEY; CDR2 reads SVGEGT. The CDR3 loop spans 16 amino acids. This chain's CDR3 is CASSYRAGGGRNEQFF. DNA for the CDR3: TGTGCCAGCAGTTACCGAGCGGGGGGAGGTAGGAATGAGCAGTTCTTC.

This clone was seen a few times. The V gene is TRBV19, the J gene TRBJ1-5; 7 bases map to TRBD1. CDR3 length: 16 residues. V gave up 4 bases and J gave up 3 bases; unmatched junction bases: 9. The germline V gene encodes CDR1 LNHDA and CDR2 SQIVND (reference sequence). The CDR3 DNA is TGTGCCAGTAGTACGACCGGGACAGCCAACAATCAGCCCCAGCATTTT. Amino acid sequence: CASSTTGTANNQPQHF.

CDR3 in amino acids: CASSYSGRAITDTQYF. CDR3 bases: TGCGCCAGCAGCTATAGCGGGAGGGCCATCACGGATACGCAGTATTTT. J is TRBJ2-3 and V is TRBV5-1, with 11 bases fitting TRBD2. The CDR3 loop spans 16 amino acids. Unmatched junction bases numbered 9, after V lost 3 bases and J lost 6 bases. Looked up from germline, CDR1 is SGHRS and CDR2 is YFSETQ.

The CDR3 loop is CASSHDSHTSYEQYF. The CDR3 bases are TGCGCCAGCAGCCATGACTCCCATACGTCCTACGAGCAGTACTTC. V gene TRBV4-1 combines with J gene TRBJ2-7; D unclear. The V and J ends lost 3 bases and 1 base respectively, with 13 bases between them. There are 15 residues in the CDR3. Germline V lookup: CDR1 MGHRA, CDR2 YSYEKL.

The CDR3 is CASSVVGGPGYEQFF. The DNA of the CDR3 is TGTGCCAGCAGCGTAGTCGGGGGGCCTGGTTATGAGCAGTTCTTC. The genes are TRBV9 and TRBJ2-1; weak D call: TRBD2 (7 bases). V was clipped by 0 bases and J by 8 bases, with 15 bases between them. This CDR3 region has 15 residues. Per germline, CDR1 SGDLS and CDR2 YYNGEE.

The V and J genes are TRBV6-5 and TRBJ2-3; TRBD1 matches at 11 bases. Germline loops: CDR1 MNHEY, CDR2 SVGAGI. The CDR3 sequence is 15 residues long. V lost 4 bases to trimming and J lost 6 bases; unmatched junction nucleotides: 6. This chain's CDR3 is CASSWDRGMTDTQYF. Here the CDR3 DNA reads TGTGCCAGCAGTTGGGACAGGGGGATGACGGATACGCAGTATTTT.

The rearrangement links TRBV5-1 to TRBJ2-5, with TRBD2 identical over 10 bases. CDR1 and CDR2 from the germline V gene are SGHRS and YFSETQ. The CDR3 sequence is 14 residues long. The V segment lost 5 bases and the J segment 5 bases; nucleotides outside the gene matches: 6. The CDR3 DNA follows: TGCGCCAGCAGTTTTAGCGGGAGGAGGGAGACCCAGTACTTC. Protein sequence: CASSFSGRRETQYF.

The chain uses TRBV19 and TRBJ1-6; 8 bases line up with TRBD1. V was clipped by 4 bases and J by 6 bases; unmatched bases: 2. The CDR3 is 14 amino acids. The germline V gene encodes CDR1 LNHDA and CDR2 SQIVND (reference sequence). Here the CDR3 DNA reads TGTGCCAGTAGTACCGGACAGGGTAATTCACCCCTCCACTTT. Residues: CASSTGQGNSPLHF.

A few counts support this clone. The chain has TRBV7-3 and TRBJ2-7, with D possibly TRBD2 on 5 matching bases. V gave up 1 base and J gave up 3 bases, with 16 bases separating them. The CDR3 contains 16 residues. The germline gives CDR1 SGHTA, CDR2 FQGTGA. The CDR3 nucleotides are TGTGCCAGCAGCTTAATGGGCGGGTCGAACTACTACGAGCAGTACTTC. Translating it yields CASSLMGGSNYYEQYF.

CDR3 nucleotides: TGTGCCAGCAGCTTTAGGGACTCGGTCGGAAACACCATATATTTT. This codes for CASSFRDSVGNTIYF. The chain employs TRBV5-6 and TRBJ1-3, with D possibly being TRBD1 (5 bases). V was trimmed by 2 bases and J by 4 bases, leaving 13 bases between them. The CDR3 runs to 15 residues. CDR1 SGHDT and CDR2 YYEEEE come from the germline V gene.

This rearrangement joins TRBV18 to TRBJ1-4; TRBD1 matches 8 bases. The length of the CDR3 is 16 residues. The V segment lost 3 bases and the J segment 4 bases; nucleotides outside the gene matches: 7. The germline CDR1 and CDR2 sequences are KGHSH and LQKENI. CDR3 nucleotide sequence: TGTGCCAGCTCACCTTCAGACAGGGGTGATAATGAAAAACTGTTTTTT. Its protein is CASSPSDRGDNEKLFF. The variable domain in full, completed from reference TRBV18 and TRBJ1-4, reads NAGVMQNPRHLVRRRGQEARLRCSPMKGHSHVYWYRQLPEEGLKFMVYLQKENIIDESGMPKERFSAEFPKEGPSILRIQQVVRGDSAAYFCASSPSDRGDNEKLFFGSGTQLSVL.

This clone was seen a single time. This chain joins TRBV28 and TRBJ1-6; TRBD1 matches 7 bases. The CDR3 totals 13 residues. Looked up from germline, CDR1 is MDHEN and CDR2 is SYDVKM. Germline trimming cut 6 bases from V and 10 bases from J; bases unmatched to any gene: 6. The CDR3 DNA follows: TGTGCCAGCAGCTTCAGGGGGGCGTCACCCCTCCACTTT. Its protein is CASSFRGASPLHF.